This entry lists 17 T cell receptor beta chains sequenced from one sample in a study of T cell repertoires in cytomegalovirus infection. TCRdb processed the reads anew with MiXCR; each CDR3 protein has one entry. The sample lists over 150,000 distinct CDR3 sequences, about 15% occurring once. The material sequenced was CD8+ T cells from PBMCs. These receptors were obtained from a human donor in good health (CMV status not recorded). Some clones in this sample may be carry-over from other donors' samples.

As to this clonotype: A much more abundant neighbour one base away suggests this may be a read error. The chain couples TRBV7-8 to TRBJ2-3; D is undetermined. The germline V gene has CDR1 SGHVS and CDR2 FQNEAQ. The CDR3 is 15 residues long. With 4 bases removed from V and 4 bases from J, the gap between germline ends came to 15 bases. The CDR3 protein is CASSSNPSMADTQYF. CDR3 bases: TGTGCCAGCAGCTCGAACCCATCTATGGCAGATACGCAGTATTTT.

The sample holds a few counts of this clonotype. The rearrangement links TRBV20-1 to TRBJ1-2, with no clear D. Germline CDR1 is DFQATT and CDR2 is SNEGSKA (reference sequence). The CDR3 contains 14 residues. The V gene lost 2 bases and the J gene lost 5 bases, with 15 bases spanning the gap. In DNA, the CDR3 is TGCAGTGCTAGATCTTTAAAGACCTTATATGGCTACACCTTC. It is translated as CSARSLKTLYGYTF.

The chain is built from TRBV12-5 and TRBJ1-5, with 8 bases matching TRBD1. Germline CDR1 LGHNT, CDR2 FRNRAP. The CDR3 extends over 13 amino acids. V lost 8 bases, J lost 3 bases, and 3 bases stayed unmatched. CDR3 DNA: TGTGCTAGTCTGACAGGGGCCAATCAGCCCCAGCATTTT. Its protein is CASLTGANQPQHF.

This clonotype turned up a few times. The rearrangement links TRBV12-3 or TRBV12-4 to TRBJ2-7; TRBD1 might be the D (6 bases). Trimming left V 1 base short and J 12 bases short, with 19 bases between. The CDR3 runs to 14 residues. CDR3 region: CASSLESLGARGYF. For the CDR3, the DNA is TGTGCCAGCAGTTTAGAAAGTTTGGGGGCCCGGGGGTACTTC.

This sequence joins TRBV29-1 and TRBJ1-2; possible D gene TRBD1, 5 bases. CDR1 and CDR2 (germline): SQVTM, ANQGSEA. This CDR3 spans 12 amino acids. Trimming shortened V by 5 bases and J by 1 base, and 8 bases separated the two germline ends. In nucleotides, the CDR3 is TGCAGCGTTCCGGGACTTAACTATGGCTACACCTTC. Protein product: CSVPGLNYGYTF.

This clonotype was seen only a few times. The chain has TRBV25-1 and TRBJ2-3; perhaps TRBD1 as D (5 bases). Germline V gene sequence: CDR1 MGHDK, CDR2 SYGVNS. With 3 bases removed from V and 0 bases from J, the gap between germline ends came to 16 bases. The CDR3 is 17 amino acids. The CDR3 reads CASSEDDSVPSTDTQYF. The CDR3 nucleotides read TGTGCCAGCAGTGAGGACGACAGCGTTCCCAGCACAGATACGCAGTATTTT.

This clonotype appeared a few times. This chain uses TRBV15 with TRBJ2-3, with 9 bases aligning to TRBD1. The germline V gene encodes CDR1 LNHNV and CDR2 YYDKDF (reference sequence). Germline trimming cut 2 bases from V and 4 bases from J; bases unmatched to any gene: 10. The CDR3 is 17 amino acids. In DNA, the CDR3 is TGTGCCACCAGCAGACGCCCCGGGACAGGGATACCAGATACGCAGTATTTT. Its translation is CATSRRPGTGIPDTQYF.

A few counts support this clonotype. This sequence joins TRBV7-9 and TRBJ2-1; the D gene is possibly TRBD2 (6 bases). This CDR3 comprises 16 residues. Germline values: CDR1 SEHNR, CDR2 FQNEAQ (reference sequence). Between the trimmed V and J ends, which lost 7 bases and 1 base, there was a span of 17 bases. The CDR3 nucleotides are TGTGCCAGCATCTCTTCAAGGGACTTATCCTACAATGAGCAGTTCTTC. As protein: CASISSRDLSYNEQFF.

This clonotype has only a few counts. The rearrangement joins TRBV6-6 to TRBJ2-7, with a possible D match to TRBD1 (5 bases). The CDR3 length is 14 residues. With 7 bases removed from V and 2 bases from J, the gap between germline ends came to 15 bases. The V gene's germline CDR1 is MNHNY and CDR2 SVGAGI (reference sequence). The CDR3 sequence: CASTLGRVPYEQYF. The CDR3 DNA reads as TGTGCCAGCACCCTGGGCAGGGTCCCCTACGAGCAGTACTTC.

The chain recombines TRBV7-9 with TRBJ2-7; TRBD2 matches at 7 bases. Germline-derived CDR1 and CDR2 are SEHNR and FQNEAQ (reference sequence). This CDR3 has 17 residues. The J segment lost 0 bases and the V segment lost 0 bases, leaving 8 bases of the junction unmatched. The CDR3 bases are TGTGCCAGCAGCTTAGCGACGGGGGGACGGATCTCCTACGAGCAGTACTTC. It encodes CASSLATGGRISYEQYF.

This clonotype occurred a few times. V and J are TRBV2 and TRBJ2-7, with no clear D. The CDR3 length is 12 residues. CDR1 is SNHLY and CDR2 is FYNNEI in the germline V gene. V gave up 8 bases and J gave up 3 bases, with 11 bases separating them. CDR3 in DNA: TGTGCCAGCTGCAACGGTTACTACGAGCAGTACTTC. Residues: CASCNGYYEQYF.

The chain uses TRBV7-3 and TRBJ2-7; D not resolved. The CDR3 length is 13 residues. Germline V gene sequence: CDR1 SGHTA, CDR2 FQGTGA. The germline V and J ends were trimmed by 5 bases and 3 bases, with 11 bases remaining between them. The CDR3, as DNA: TGTGCCAGCAGCCCGAATGGTGGCTACGAGCAGTACTTC. It specifies CASSPNGGYEQYF.

This clonotype was found a few times. The chain couples TRBV24-1 to TRBJ2-2; TRBD2 matches at 11 bases. J gave up 3 bases and V 4 bases, and 3 bases lay outside the gene matches. The germline V gene has CDR1 KGHDR and CDR2 SFDVKD. This CDR3 has 16 residues. CDR3 sequence reads: CATSDETSGDTGELFF. Written as DNA, the CDR3 is TGTGCCACCAGTGACGAGACTAGCGGGGACACCGGGGAGCTGTTTTTT.

This chain connects TRBV28 to TRBJ1-5; D gene ambiguous. V dropped 6 bases and J dropped 0 bases, with 15 bases sitting between them. The CDR3 has 16 residues. Germline loops: CDR1 MDHEN, CDR2 SYDVKM. DNA of the CDR3: TGTGCCAGCAGCACACTCACAACAACTAGCAATCAGCCCCAGCATTTT. It specifies CASSTLTTTSNQPQHF.

This clonotype was counted only a few times. The gene calls are TRBV12-3 or TRBV12-4 and TRBJ2-1; weak D call: TRBD2 (7 bases). V lost 4 bases and J 5 bases, leaving 12 bases between the germline ends. The CDR3 sequence is 14 residues long. The CDR3 region is CASSSSGGHNEQFF. Here the CDR3 DNA reads TGTGCCAGCAGTTCCTCCGGGGGGCACAATGAGCAGTTCTTC.

CDR3: CASSQDYRGYEQYF. CDR3 nucleotide sequence: TGCGCCAGCAGCCAAGATTACAGAGGCTACGAGCAGTACTTC. This chain links TRBV4-1 with TRBJ2-7, with D hard to call. Trimming stripped 0 bases from V and 3 bases from J, with 9 bases between. Per the germline V gene, CDR1 is MGHRA and CDR2 is YSYEKL. This CDR3 is 14 amino acids long.

This chain uses TRBV27 with TRBJ2-1, with D possibly being TRBD2 (6 bases). This CDR3 comprises 17 residues. The germline CDR1 and CDR2 sequences are MNHEY and SMNVEV (reference sequence). V dropped 2 bases and J dropped 1 base, with 15 bases sitting between them. The CDR3 is CASSLIGAGLSYNEQFF. The DNA for the CDR3 is TGTGCCAGCAGTTTAATCGGAGCGGGTTTGTCCTACAATGAGCAGTTCTTC.